What follows are 9 T cell receptor beta chains derived from one specimen sequenced in a study of OX40 agonist ivuxolimab in advanced cancers. Preparation of the library involved the immunoSEQ multiplex PCR assay. As stored in TCRdb, this immuneACCESS dataset retains in-frame rearrangements with V and J assigned. A fraction of the clones does not appear; measured against another copy, unresolved V genes explain less than half of the discrepancy, and the remainder lacks a known reason. Recorded for this sample are about 36,000 clones; approximately 90% of them occurred a single time. Roughly 12% of the sample is held by the ten biggest clonotypes. Sequenced here: CD4+ or CD8+ T cells sorted from blood, sampled in a trial of the OX40 agonist ivuxolimab. All receptors derive from an adult with an advanced solid tumor such as melanoma, head and neck, liver or kidney cancer.

This clone appeared once. The chain is built from TRBV4-3 and TRBJ2-2; D might be TRBD2 (5 bases). This CDR3 is 16 amino acids long. The V end lost 4 bases, the J end lost 4 bases, and 16 bases lay between the germline ends. Looked up from germline, CDR1 is LGHNA and CDR2 is YSLEER. CDR3 DNA sequence: TGCGCCAGCAGCCGGCCCCCAGGAAGCGGCACCGGGGAGCTGTTTTTT. Protein: CASSRPPGSGTGELFF.

This chain uses TRBV7-3 with TRBJ2-3; a weak D match, TRBD2 (6 bases). This CDR3 has 14 residues. The V gene's germline CDR1 is SGHTA and CDR2 FQGTGA. V gave up 5 bases and J gave up 2 bases, with 11 bases separating them. The chain's CDR3 is CASSAAGHTDTQYF. The DNA for the CDR3 is TGTGCCAGCAGCGCTGCGGGGCACACAGATACGCAGTATTTT. Variable domain in full (rest from reference TRBV7-3 and TRBJ2-3): GAGVSQTPSNKVTEKGKYVELRCDPISGHTALYWYRQSLGQGPEFLIYFQGTGAADDSGLPNDRFFAVRPEGSVSTLKIQRTERGDSAVYLCASSAAGHTDTQYFGPGTRLTVL.

This clone occurred a few times. The genes are TRBV13 and TRBJ2-7; D unclear. The CDR3 has 13 residues. Per the germline V gene, CDR1 is PRHDT and CDR2 is FYEKMQ (reference sequence). The ends were cut back, 6 bases at V and 2 bases at J, with 11 bases in the middle. The CDR3 region has the DNA TGTGCCAGCAGACTAATCAGTGCCTACGAGCAGTACTTC. Encoded protein: CASRLISAYEQYF.

This clone was seen a handful of times. The V gene is TRBV7-9, the J gene TRBJ1-2, with 9 bases identical to TRBD1. The germline gives CDR1 SEHNR, CDR2 FQNEAQ (reference sequence). Germline trimming cut 6 bases from V and 7 bases from J; bases unmatched to any gene: 12. This CDR3 is built from 15 residues. The CDR3 sequence: CASSSNPGQGSGYTF. CDR3 nucleotide sequence: TGTGCCAGCAGTTCGAACCCGGGACAGGGATCTGGCTACACCTTC.

This rearrangement joins TRBV28 to TRBJ1-1; a possible D gene is TRBD1 (6 bases). The CDR3 has 16 amino acids. Trimming removed 5 bases at V and 2 bases at J, with 18 bases between. Germline CDR1 reads MDHEN; CDR2 reads SYDVKM. CDR3 amino acids: CASSPWDRGRNTEAFF. CDR3 coding DNA: TGTGCCAGCAGTCCCTGGGATAGGGGGAGAAACACTGAAGCTTTCTTT. Combining the CDR3 with reference TRBV28 and TRBJ1-1 gives the whole variable domain DVKVTQSSRYLVKRTGEKVFLECVQDMDHENMFWYRQDPGLGLRLIYFSYDVKMKEKGDIPEGYSVSREKKERFSLILESASTNQTSMYLCASSPWDRGRNTEAFFGQGTRLTVV.

The chain is built from TRBV5-4 and TRBJ2-7, with TRBD1 matching 7 bases. CDR3 length equals 16 residues. Germline lookup yields CDR1 SGHNT and CDR2 YYREEE (reference sequence). With V trimmed by 5 bases and J by 6 bases, 17 bases remained unmatched. The CDR3 sequence is CASRPVGDSAPGEQYF. CDR3 coding DNA: TGTGCCAGCAGACCGGTGGGGGACAGTGCTCCGGGCGAGCAGTACTTC.

The chain carries TRBV5-1 and TRBJ2-7; 9 nucleotides align to TRBD1. V was clipped by 5 bases and J by 3 bases; unmatched bases: 6. Germline V gene data show CDR1 as SGHRS and CDR2 as YFSETQ. This CDR3 region has 14 residues. CDR3 DNA sequence: TGCGCCAGCAGACCTGTGACAGGGGGCTACGAGCAGTACTTC. As protein: CASRPVTGGYEQYF.

The chain joins TRBV4-3 to TRBJ2-7; TRBD1 is a possible D gene (5 bases). V lost 1 base to trimming and J lost 4 bases, with 14 bases between them. Germline V gene data show CDR1 as LGHNA and CDR2 as YSLEER. This CDR3 comprises 15 residues. CDR3 DNA: TGCGCCAGCAGCCAAGGGACACCGCCCAGATACGAGCAGTACTTC. It is translated as CASSQGTPPRYEQYF.

The V call is TRBV28, the J call TRBJ2-7; TRBD1 matches 7 bases. This CDR3 comprises 15 residues. With 6 bases clipped from V and 4 bases from J, the junction kept 12 bases outside the gene matches. From germline, CDR1 is MDHEN and CDR2 SYDVKM. This CDR3 reads CASSPPQGVAYEQYF. The CDR3 DNA sequence: TGTGCCAGCAGCCCCCCGCAGGGGGTAGCGTACGAGCAGTACTTC.